The 5 T cell receptor beta chains given below trace back to one sample, sequenced in a study of blood T cell repertoires in COVID-19. Assay: immunoSEQ multiplex PCR; the TCRdb copy retains only in-frame clones and omits some. The sample includes 400,000 or so clones, approximately 90% seen only once; the top ten take about 1.4%. Sequencing used peripheral blood. All receptors come from a woman in her 40s with COVID-19, enrolled during active disease.

The rearrangement joins TRBV5-4 to TRBJ2-7, with 7 bases matching TRBD1. CDR1 SGHNT and CDR2 YYREEE come from the germline V gene (reference sequence). The V segment lost 4 bases and the J segment 2 bases; nucleotides outside the gene matches: 6. The length of the CDR3 is 14 residues. The CDR3 nucleotides read TGTGCCAGCAGCCGTTCCGGGACAGCCTACGAGCAGTACTTC. Translating it yields CASSRSGTAYEQYF.

The V call is TRBV6-5, the J call TRBJ1-1; 8 positions agree with TRBD1. J lost 1 base, V lost 1 base, and 2 bases had no gene match. Germline V gives CDR1 MNHEY, CDR2 SVGAGI. CDR3 size: 15 residues. The CDR3: CASSYFGQGNTEAFF. Written as DNA, the CDR3 is TGTGCCAGCAGTTACTTTGGACAGGGGAACACTGAAGCTTTCTTT.

The rearrangement joins TRBV6-5 to TRBJ1-6; no clear D gene. CDR3 size: 15 residues. V was shortened by 6 bases and J by 7 bases, with 16 bases between the two germline ends. From germline, CDR1 is MNHEY and CDR2 SVGAGI. The CDR3: CASRDPHEGNSPLHF. As DNA, the CDR3 is TGTGCCAGCAGGGATCCACATGAGGGAAATTCACCCCTCCACTTT.

The V call is TRBV6-1, the J call TRBJ1-1; D unresolved. Between the trimmed V and J ends, which lost 0 bases and 5 bases, there was a span of 7 bases. The CDR3 has 13 amino acids. Per the germline V gene, CDR1 is MNHNS and CDR2 is SASEGT. This chain's CDR3 is CASSEALRTEAFF. The CDR3 DNA reads as TGTGCCAGCAGTGAAGCCCTCCGGACTGAAGCTTTCTTT.

The chain uses TRBV2 and TRBJ2-1; 10 bases match TRBD1. Germline CDR1 reads SNHLY; CDR2 reads FYNNEI. The CDR3 has 15 residues. V shed 6 bases, J shed 11 bases, and the junction held 13 bases outside the gene matches. CDR3 nucleotide sequence: TGTGCCAGCAGCGGCGGGACAGGGGACTTGGTCCAGCAGTTCTTC. Encoded protein: CASSGGTGDLVQQFF.